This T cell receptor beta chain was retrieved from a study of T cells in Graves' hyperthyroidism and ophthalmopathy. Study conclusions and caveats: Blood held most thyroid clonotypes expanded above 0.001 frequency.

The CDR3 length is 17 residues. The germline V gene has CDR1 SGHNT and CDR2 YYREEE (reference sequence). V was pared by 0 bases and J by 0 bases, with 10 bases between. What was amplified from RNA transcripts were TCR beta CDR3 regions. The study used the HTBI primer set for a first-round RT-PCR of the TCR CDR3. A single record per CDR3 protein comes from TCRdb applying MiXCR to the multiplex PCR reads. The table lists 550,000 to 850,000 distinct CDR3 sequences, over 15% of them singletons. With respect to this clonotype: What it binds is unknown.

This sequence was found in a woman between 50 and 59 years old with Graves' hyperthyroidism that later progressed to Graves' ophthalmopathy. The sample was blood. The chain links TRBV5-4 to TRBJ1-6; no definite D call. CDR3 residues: CASSLDPTGSYNSPLHF. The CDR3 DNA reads TGTGCCAGCAGCTTGGATCCGACCGGCTCCTATAATTCACCCCTCCACTTT. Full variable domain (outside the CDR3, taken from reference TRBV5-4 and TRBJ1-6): ETGVTQSPTHLIKTRGQQVTLRCSSQSGHNTVSWYQQALGQGPQFIFQYYREEENGRGNFPPRFSGLQFPNYSSELNVNALELDDSALYLCASSLDPTGSYNSPLHFGNGTRLTVT.